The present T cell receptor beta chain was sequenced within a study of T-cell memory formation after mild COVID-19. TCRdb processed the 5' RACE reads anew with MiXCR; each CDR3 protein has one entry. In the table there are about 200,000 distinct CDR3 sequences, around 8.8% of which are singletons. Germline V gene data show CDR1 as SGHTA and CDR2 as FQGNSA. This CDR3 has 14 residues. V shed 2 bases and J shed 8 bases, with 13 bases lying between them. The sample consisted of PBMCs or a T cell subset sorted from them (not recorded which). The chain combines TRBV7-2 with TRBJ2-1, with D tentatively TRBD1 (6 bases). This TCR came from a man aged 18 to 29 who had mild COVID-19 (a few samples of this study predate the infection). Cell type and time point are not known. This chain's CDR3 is CASSLWGRGDEQFF. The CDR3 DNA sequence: TGTGCCAGCAGCTTATGGGGCAGGGGCGATGAGCAGTTCTTC.